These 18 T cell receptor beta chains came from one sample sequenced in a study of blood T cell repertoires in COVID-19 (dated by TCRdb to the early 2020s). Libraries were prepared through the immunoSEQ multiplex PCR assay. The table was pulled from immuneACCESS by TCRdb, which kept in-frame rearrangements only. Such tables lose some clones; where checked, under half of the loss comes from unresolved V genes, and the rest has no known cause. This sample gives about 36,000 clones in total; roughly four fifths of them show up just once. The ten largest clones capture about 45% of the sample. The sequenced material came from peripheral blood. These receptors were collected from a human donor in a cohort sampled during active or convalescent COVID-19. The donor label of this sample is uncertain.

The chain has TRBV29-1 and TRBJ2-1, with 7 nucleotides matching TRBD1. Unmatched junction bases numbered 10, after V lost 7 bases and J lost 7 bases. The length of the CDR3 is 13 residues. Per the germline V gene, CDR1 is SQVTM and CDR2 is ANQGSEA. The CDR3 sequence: CSARRQGSNEQFF. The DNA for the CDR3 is TGCAGCGCCCGTAGACAGGGAAGTAATGAGCAGTTCTTC.

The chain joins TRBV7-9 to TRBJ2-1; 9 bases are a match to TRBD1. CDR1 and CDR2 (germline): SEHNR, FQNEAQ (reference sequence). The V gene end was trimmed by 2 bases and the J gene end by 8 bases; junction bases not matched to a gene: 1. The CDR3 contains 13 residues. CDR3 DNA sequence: TGTGCCAGCAGCTTACGGACAGGGGATGAGCAGTTCTTC. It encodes CASSLRTGDEQFF.

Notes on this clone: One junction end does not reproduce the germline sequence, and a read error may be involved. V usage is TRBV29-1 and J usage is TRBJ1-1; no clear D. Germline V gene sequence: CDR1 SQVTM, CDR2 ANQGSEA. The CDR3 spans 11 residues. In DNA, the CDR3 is TGCAGCGTTGACTTTTCAGGCTCTCTCTCTTTC. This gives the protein CSVDFSGSLSF.

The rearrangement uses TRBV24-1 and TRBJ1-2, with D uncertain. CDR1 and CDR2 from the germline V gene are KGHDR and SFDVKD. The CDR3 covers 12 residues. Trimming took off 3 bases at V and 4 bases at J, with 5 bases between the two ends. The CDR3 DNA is TGTGCCACCAGTGATCACAGCTATGGCTACACCTTC. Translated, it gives CATSDHSYGYTF.

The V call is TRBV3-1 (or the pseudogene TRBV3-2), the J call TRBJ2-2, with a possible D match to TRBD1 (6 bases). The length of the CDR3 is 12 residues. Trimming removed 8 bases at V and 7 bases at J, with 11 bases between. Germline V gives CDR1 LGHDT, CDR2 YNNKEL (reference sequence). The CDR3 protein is CASQQGCGELFF. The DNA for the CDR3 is TGTGCCAGCCAACAGGGTTGCGGGGAGCTGTTTTTT.

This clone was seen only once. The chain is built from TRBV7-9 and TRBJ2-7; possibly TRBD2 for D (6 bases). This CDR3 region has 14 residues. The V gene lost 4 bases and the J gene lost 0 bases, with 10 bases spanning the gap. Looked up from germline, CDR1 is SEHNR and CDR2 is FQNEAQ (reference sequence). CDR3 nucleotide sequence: TGTGCCAGCAGCTCGGGACTGCACTCCTACGAGCAGTACTTC. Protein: CASSSGLHSYEQYF.

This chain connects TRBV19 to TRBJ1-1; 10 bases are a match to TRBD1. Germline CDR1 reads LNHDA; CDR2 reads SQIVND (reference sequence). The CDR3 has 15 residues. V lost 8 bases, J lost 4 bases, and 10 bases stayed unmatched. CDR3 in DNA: TGTGCCAGTTTCGGTTACCGGACAGGGGGCACTGAAGCTTTCTTT. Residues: CASFGYRTGGTEAFF.

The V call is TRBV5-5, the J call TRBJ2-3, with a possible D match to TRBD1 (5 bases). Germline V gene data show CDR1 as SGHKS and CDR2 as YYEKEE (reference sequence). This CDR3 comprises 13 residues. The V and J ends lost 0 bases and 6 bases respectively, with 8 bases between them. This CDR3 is CASSLESGDTQYF. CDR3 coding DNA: TGTGCCAGCAGCTTGGAGTCAGGGGATACGCAGTATTTT.

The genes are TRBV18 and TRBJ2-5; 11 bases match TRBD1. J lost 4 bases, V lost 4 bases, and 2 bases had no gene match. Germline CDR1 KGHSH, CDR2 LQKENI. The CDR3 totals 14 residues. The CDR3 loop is CASSLDRGLETQYF. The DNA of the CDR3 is TGTGCCAGCTCACTGGACAGGGGGCTAGAGACCCAGTACTTC.

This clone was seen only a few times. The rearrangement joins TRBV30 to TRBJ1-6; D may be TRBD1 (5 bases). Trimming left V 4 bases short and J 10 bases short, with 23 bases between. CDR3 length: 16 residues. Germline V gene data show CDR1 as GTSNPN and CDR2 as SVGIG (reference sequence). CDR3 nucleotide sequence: TGTGCCTGGAACATTAGGGGAGGCAGGGAAGACTCACCCCTCCACTTT. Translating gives CAWNIRGGREDSPLHF.

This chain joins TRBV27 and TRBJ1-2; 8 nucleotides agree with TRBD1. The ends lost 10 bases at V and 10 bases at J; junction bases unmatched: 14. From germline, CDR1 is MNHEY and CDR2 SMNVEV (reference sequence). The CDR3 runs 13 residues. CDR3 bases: TGTGCCACTAAGGACAGGGCTAGGATGGCCTACACCTTC. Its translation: CATKDRARMAYTF.

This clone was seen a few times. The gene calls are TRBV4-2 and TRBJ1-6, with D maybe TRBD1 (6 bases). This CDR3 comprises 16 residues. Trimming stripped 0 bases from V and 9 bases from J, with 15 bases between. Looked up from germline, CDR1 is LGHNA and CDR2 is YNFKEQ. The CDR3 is CASSQERGQAASPLHF. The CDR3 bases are TGTGCCAGCAGCCAAGAACGGGGACAAGCGGCTTCACCCCTCCACTTT.

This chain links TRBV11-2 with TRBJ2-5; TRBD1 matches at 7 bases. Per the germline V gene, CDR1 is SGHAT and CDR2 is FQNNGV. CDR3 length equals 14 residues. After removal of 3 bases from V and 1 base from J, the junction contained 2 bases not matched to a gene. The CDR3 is CASSFGTAQETQYF. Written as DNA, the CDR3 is TGTGCCAGCAGCTTTGGGACAGCCCAAGAGACCCAGTACTTC.

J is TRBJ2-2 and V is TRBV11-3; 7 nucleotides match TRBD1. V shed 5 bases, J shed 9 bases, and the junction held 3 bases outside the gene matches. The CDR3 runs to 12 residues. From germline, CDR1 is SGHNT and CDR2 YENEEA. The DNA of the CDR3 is TGTGCCAGCAGCACCAGGGGGAGGGAGCTGTTTTTT. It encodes CASSTRGRELFF. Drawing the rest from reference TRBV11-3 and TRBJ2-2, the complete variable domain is EAGVVQSPRYKIIEKKQPVAFWCNPISGHNTLYWYLQNLGQGPELLIRYENEEAVDDSQLPKDRFSAERLKGVDSTLKIQPAELGDSAVYLCASSTRGRELFFGEGSRLTVL.

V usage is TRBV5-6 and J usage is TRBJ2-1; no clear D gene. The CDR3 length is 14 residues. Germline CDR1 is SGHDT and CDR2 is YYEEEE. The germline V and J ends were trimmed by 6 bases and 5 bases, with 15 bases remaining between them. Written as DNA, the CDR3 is TGTGCCAGCACGTATTGGTCCTATCACAATGAGCAGTTCTTC. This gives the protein CASTYWSYHNEQFF.

DNA for the CDR3: TGCGCCAGCAGCCAAGGACAGGGAACATCTACTAATGAAAAACTGTTTTTT. This gives the protein CASSQGQGTSTNEKLFF. The chain recombines TRBV4-3 with TRBJ1-4; 7 bases line up with TRBD1. Germline trimming cut 1 base from V and 2 bases from J; bases unmatched to any gene: 7. Germline-derived CDR1 and CDR2 are LGHNA and YSLEER. This CDR3 contains 17 residues.

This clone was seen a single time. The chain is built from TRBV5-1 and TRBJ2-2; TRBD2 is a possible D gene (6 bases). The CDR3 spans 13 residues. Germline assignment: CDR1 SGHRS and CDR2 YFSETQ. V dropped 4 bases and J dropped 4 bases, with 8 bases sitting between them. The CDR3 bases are TGCGCCAGCAGCCGGACTACCACCGGGGAGCTGTTTTTT. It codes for CASSRTTTGELFF.

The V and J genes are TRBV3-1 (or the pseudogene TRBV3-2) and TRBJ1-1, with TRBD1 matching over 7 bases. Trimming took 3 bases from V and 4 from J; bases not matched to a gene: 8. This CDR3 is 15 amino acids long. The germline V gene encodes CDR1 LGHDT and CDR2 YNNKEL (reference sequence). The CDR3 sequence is CASSHRTGGRTEAFF. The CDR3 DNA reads TGTGCCAGCAGCCATAGGACAGGAGGACGCACTGAAGCTTTCTTT.